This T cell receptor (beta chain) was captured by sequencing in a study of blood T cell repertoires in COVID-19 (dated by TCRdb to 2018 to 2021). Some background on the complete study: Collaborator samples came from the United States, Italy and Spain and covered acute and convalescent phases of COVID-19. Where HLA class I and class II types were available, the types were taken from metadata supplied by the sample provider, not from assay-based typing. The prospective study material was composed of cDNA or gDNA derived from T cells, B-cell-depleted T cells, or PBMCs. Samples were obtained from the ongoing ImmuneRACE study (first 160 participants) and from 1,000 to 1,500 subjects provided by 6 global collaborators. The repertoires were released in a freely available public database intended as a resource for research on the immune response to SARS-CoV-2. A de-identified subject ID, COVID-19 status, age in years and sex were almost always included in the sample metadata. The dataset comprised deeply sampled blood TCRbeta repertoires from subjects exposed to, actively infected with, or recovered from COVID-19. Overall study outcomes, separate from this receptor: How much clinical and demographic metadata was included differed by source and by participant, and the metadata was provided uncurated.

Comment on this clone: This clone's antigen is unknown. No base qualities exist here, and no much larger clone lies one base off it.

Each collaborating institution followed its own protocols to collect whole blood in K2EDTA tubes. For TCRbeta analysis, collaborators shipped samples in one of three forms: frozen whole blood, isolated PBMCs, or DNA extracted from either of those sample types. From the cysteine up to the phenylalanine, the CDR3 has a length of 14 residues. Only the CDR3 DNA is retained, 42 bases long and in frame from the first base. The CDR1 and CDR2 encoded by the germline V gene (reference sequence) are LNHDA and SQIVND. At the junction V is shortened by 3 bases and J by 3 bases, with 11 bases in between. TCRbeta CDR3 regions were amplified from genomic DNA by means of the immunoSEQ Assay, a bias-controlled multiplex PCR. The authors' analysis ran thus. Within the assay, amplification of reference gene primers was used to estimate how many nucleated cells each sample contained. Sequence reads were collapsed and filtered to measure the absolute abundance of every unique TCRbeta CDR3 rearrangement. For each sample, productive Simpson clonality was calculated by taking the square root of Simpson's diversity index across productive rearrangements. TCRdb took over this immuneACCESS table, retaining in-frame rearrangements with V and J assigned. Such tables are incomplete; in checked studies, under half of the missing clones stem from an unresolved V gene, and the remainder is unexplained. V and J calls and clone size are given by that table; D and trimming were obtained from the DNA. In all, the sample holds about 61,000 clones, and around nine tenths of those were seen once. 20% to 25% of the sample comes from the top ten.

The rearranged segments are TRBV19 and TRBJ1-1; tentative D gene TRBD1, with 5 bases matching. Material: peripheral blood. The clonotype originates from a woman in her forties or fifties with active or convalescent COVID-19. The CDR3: CASSMFDRHTEAFF. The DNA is TGTGCCAGTAGTATGTTCGACAGACACACTGAAGCTTTCTTT.